This T cell receptor beta chain was recovered during a study of blood T cell repertoires in COVID-19 (dated by TCRdb to the early 2020s). Turning to the overall study: The collaborator samples originated in the United States, Italy and Spain and spanned the acute and convalescent phases of COVID-19. Samples were obtained from the ongoing ImmuneRACE study (first 160 participants) and from 1,000 to 1,500 subjects provided by 6 global collaborators. The prospective study material was composed of cDNA or gDNA derived from T cells, B-cell-depleted T cells, or PBMCs. Deeply sampled blood TCRbeta repertoires from subjects exposed to, actively infected with, or recovered from COVID-19 were included in the dataset. The repertoires were released in a freely available public database intended as a resource for research on the immune response to SARS-CoV-2. HLA class I and class II types, where available, came from metadata supplied by the sample provider rather than from assay-based typing. A de-identified subject ID, COVID-19 status, age in years and sex were almost always included in the sample metadata.

Details on this clone: Its antigen specificity is not known. No clone much larger than this one lies a single base away; base qualities are absent.

The immunoSEQ Assay, a bias-controlled multiplex PCR, was used to amplify TCRbeta CDR3 regions from genomic DNA. As for how the authors treated the data: Nucleated cell counts per sample were estimated from amplification of reference gene primers within the assay. To quantify the absolute abundance of each unique TCRbeta CDR3 rearrangement, sequence reads were collapsed and filtered. For each sample, productive Simpson clonality was calculated as the square root of Simpson's diversity index across productive rearrangements. This is the immuneACCESS table as TCRdb keeps it, with only in-frame sequences that have V and J called. A part of the clones is gone; compared with another copy, unresolved V genes explain less than half, and the rest is unexplained. V and J calls and clone size are copied from that table; D and trimming were computed from the DNA. This sample comprises about 220,000 clones, around 80% of them detected only once. Roughly 10% of the sample goes to the ten largest clones.

What the study reported, not specific to this receptor: How much clinical and demographic metadata was included differed by source and by participant, and the metadata was provided uncurated.

The collaborating institutions used their own protocols to collect whole blood in K2EDTA tubes. For TCRbeta analysis, collaborators shipped samples as frozen whole blood, isolated PBMCs, or DNA extracted from either of those sample types. The TCR originated in a man aged 50-60 years with active or convalescent COVID-19. Sequencing was done on a sample of peripheral blood.

Here the CDR3 is given as CASSTHRSGRYNEQFF. The DNA sequence is TGTGCCAGTAGTACCCATAGGAGCGGAAGATACAATGAGCAGTTCTTC. The sequence is built from TRBV19 and TRBJ2-1; TRBD2 might be the D gene, on 5 matching bases. V is reduced by 4 bases and J by 4 bases, leaving a spacing of 17 bases between them. The germline V gene (reference sequence) sets CDR1 to LNHDA and CDR2 to SQIVND. The CDR3 goes from the cysteine to the phenylalanine over 16 residues. Kept here is only the CDR3 DNA, which spans 48 bases and is read in frame from base 1.